A selection of T cell receptor beta chains follows, all from one sample in a study of blood T cell repertoires in COVID-19. Sequenced by immunoSEQ multiplex PCR; TCRdb stores in-frame clones only, minus some. Of roughly 99,000 clones listed, 88% are singletons. What was sequenced was peripheral blood. Receptor source: a man between 45 and 60 years old with COVID-19, enrolled during active disease. Both conserved end residues are part of each CDR3. Each record gives: V gene, D gene, clone size, J gene, CDR3 protein, CDR3 DNA. A D gene is named only where the DNA matches it firmly. Expanded clones get a size class; other rows say once, few or many, or leave the size out.

TRBV30	NA	NA	TRBJ2-7	CAWSPRFYEQYF	TGTGCCTGGAGCCCCAGATTCTACGAGCAGTACTTC
TRBV4-1	NA	NA	TRBJ1-6	CASSHQPGSGASPLHF	TGCGCCAGCAGCCACCAACCCGGGTCTGGCGCTTCACCCCTCCACTTT
TRBV10-1	TRBD1	few	TRBJ1-2	CASSSGTADPYGYTF	TGCGCCAGCAGTTCCGGGACAGCCGACCCTTATGGCTACACCTTC
TRBV3-1/TRBV3-2	NA	once	TRBJ1-5	CASSQIVRDTPRLGGNQPQHF	TGTGCCAGCAGCCAAATCGTCCGTGACACCCCTCGATTGGGCGGCAATCAGCCCCAGCATTTT
TRBV10-3	TRBD2	NA	TRBJ2-1	CAISESIGPLAGNNEQFF	TGTGCCATCAGTGAGTCGATAGGTCCACTAGCGGGTAACAATGAGCAGTTCTTC
TRBV7-3	NA	NA	TRBJ1-2	CASSLVGARDGYTF	TGTGCCAGCAGCTTAGTGGGGGCTCGCGATGGCTACACCTTC
TRBV5-4	TRBD1	once	TRBJ1-6	CASSPRDREDSPLHF	TGTGCCAGCAGCCCCCGGGACAGGGAAGATTCACCCCTCCACTTT
TRBV3-1/TRBV3-2	TRBD2	NA	TRBJ2-5	CASSPDGGGQETQYF	TGTGCCAGCAGCCCTGACGGGGGGGGCCAAGAGACCCAGTACTTC
TRBV2	TRBD1	few	TRBJ1-5	CASKGGQGRGSQHF	TGTGCCAGCAAAGGGGGACAGGGACGGGGGTCCCAGCATTTT
TRBV6-4	NA	NA	TRBJ2-2	CASSDSISTANTGELFF	TGTGCCAGCAGTGACTCGATCTCAACAGCGAACACCGGGGAGCTGTTTTTT
TRBV3-1/TRBV3-2	NA	NA	TRBJ1-2	CASSHSSKGYGYTF	TGTGCCAGCAGCCATAGTAGCAAAGGCTATGGCTACACCTTC
TRBV30	NA	NA	TRBJ1-2	CAWSRGGTNYGYTF	TGTGCCTGGAGCCGGGGGGGGACTAACTATGGCTACACCTTC
TRBV6-5	NA	NA	TRBJ1-2	CASSLTALGGYTF	TGTGCCAGCAGTTTGACAGCCCTCGGTGGCTACACCTTC
TRBV30	NA	NA	TRBJ1-1	CAWKATAREAFF	TGTGCCTGGAAAGCGACAGCCCGTGAAGCTTTCTTT
TRBV11-2	NA	NA	TRBJ1-6	CASSVDRNSPLHF	TGTGCCAGCAGCGTGGACAGAAATTCACCCCTCCACTTT
TRBV19	TRBD1	NA	TRBJ2-6	CATRDRASSGANVLTF	TGTGCCACCCGGGACAGGGCCAGCTCTGGGGCCAACGTCCTGACTTTC
TRBV19	NA	once	TRBJ2-4	CASSIRLAKNIQYF	TGTGCCAGTAGTATACGGTTAGCCAAAAACATTCAGTACTTC
TRBV19	TRBD1	NA	TRBJ1-5	CASSISDFLRGQGANQPQHF	TGTGCCAGTAGTATTTCCGACTTTCTAAGGGGACAGGGGGCTAATCAGCCCCAGCATTTT
TRBV5-1	NA	NA	TRBJ1-2	CASSLDSPNYGYTF	TGCGCCAGCAGCTTGGACAGCCCAAACTATGGCTACACCTTC
TRBV28	NA	NA	TRBJ1-1	CASRLPALGEAFF	TGTGCCAGCAGGTTACCTGCCCTAGGCGAAGCTTTCTTT
TRBV11-2	NA	NA	TRBJ2-3	CASSRGSSTDTQYF	TGTGCCAGCAGCCGAGGGTCCTCCACAGATACGCAGTATTTT
TRBV9	NA	NA	TRBJ1-2	CASSAREGQGYTF	TGTGCCAGCAGCGCTAGGGAGGGGCAAGGCTACACCTTC
TRBV7-2	NA	NA	TRBJ2-5	CASSSDRLLSLETQYF	TGTGCCAGCAGCTCCGATCGACTCCTTTCCTTAGAGACCCAGTACTTC
TRBV5-1	NA	NA	TRBJ1-3	CASSFGQPGNTIYF	TGCGCCAGCAGCTTTGGACAGCCTGGAAACACCATATATTTT
TRBV2	NA	NA	TRBJ1-2	CASSDRGWYGYTF	TGTGCCAGCAGTGACAGGGGTTGGTATGGCTACACCTTC
TRBV10-3	NA	NA	TRBJ1-1	CAINRERITEAFF	TGTGCCATCAACAGGGAGCGGATCACTGAAGCTTTCTTT
TRBV4-1	NA	few	TRBJ2-1	CASSQSPKRLSYNEQFF	TGCGCCAGCAGCCAAAGCCCCAAGCGGCTCTCCTACAATGAGCAGTTCTTC
TRBV6-5	NA	NA	TRBJ2-7	CASGTGTSWEQYF	TGTGCCAGCGGAACCGGGACTTCGTGGGAGCAGTACTTC
TRBV10-3	TRBD2	NA	TRBJ2-1	CAITPGGSNEQFF	TGTGCCATCACCCCGGGGGGTAGCAATGAGCAGTTCTTC
TRBV5-1	TRBD1	NA	TRBJ2-7	CASSSDTGTGYEQYF	TGCGCCAGCAGCTCAGATACCGGGACAGGGTACGAGCAGTACTTC
TRBV3-1/TRBV3-2	TRBD1	NA	TRBJ2-7	CASSQDPRDRPYEQYF	TGTGCCAGCAGCCAAGATCCCCGGGACAGGCCCTACGAGCAGTACTTC
TRBV6-5	NA	NA	TRBJ2-5	CASSYRLSETQYF	TGTGCCAGCAGTTACAGATTGAGCGAGACCCAGTACTTC
TRBV13	NA	NA	TRBJ1-2	CASSLESGLQANYGYTF	TGTGCCAGCAGCTTAGAGTCGGGACTCCAAGCTAACTATGGCTACACCTTC
TRBV7-2	TRBD1	NA	TRBJ1-3	CASSPTGSGNTIYF	TGTGCCAGCAGCCCGACAGGGTCTGGAAACACCATATATTTT
TRBV6-5	TRBD1	NA	TRBJ1-1	CASRPGQGAAEAFF	TGTGCCAGCAGGCCGGGACAGGGGGCCGCTGAAGCTTTCTTT
TRBV6-2/TRBV6-3	TRBD1	few	TRBJ2-7	CASSETGEVYEQYF	TGTGCCAGCAGTGAGACAGGGGAAGTCTACGAGCAGTACTTC
TRBV5-1	NA	NA	TRBJ2-7	CASTPNWSTYEQYF	TGCGCCAGCACCCCAAACTGGAGTACCTACGAGCAGTACTTC